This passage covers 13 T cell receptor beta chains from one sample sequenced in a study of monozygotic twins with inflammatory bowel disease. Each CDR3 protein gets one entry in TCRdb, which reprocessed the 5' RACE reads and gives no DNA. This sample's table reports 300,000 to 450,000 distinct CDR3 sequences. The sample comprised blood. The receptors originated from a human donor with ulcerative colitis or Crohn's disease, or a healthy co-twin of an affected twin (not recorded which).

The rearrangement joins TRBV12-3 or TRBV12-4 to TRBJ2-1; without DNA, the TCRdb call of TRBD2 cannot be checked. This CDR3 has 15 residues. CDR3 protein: CASISGTTYYNEQFF.

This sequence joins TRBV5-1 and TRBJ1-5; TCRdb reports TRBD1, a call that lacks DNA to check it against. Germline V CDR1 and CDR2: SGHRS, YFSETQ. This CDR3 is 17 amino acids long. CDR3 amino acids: CASSLDEQGRGHQPQHF. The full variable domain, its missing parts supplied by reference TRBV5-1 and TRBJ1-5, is KAGVTQTPRYLIKTRGQQVTLSCSPISGHRSVSWYQQTPGQGLQFLFEYFSETQRNKGNFPGRFSGRQFSNSRSEMNVSTLELGDSALYLCASSLDEQGRGHQPQHFGDGTRLSIL.

The CDR3: CATSDPGPGNEQFF. The chain recombines TRBV24-1 with TRBJ2-1; TCRdb picks TRBD1, but there is no DNA to check that call. Looked up from germline, CDR1 is KGHDR and CDR2 is SFDVKD. CDR3 size: 14 residues.

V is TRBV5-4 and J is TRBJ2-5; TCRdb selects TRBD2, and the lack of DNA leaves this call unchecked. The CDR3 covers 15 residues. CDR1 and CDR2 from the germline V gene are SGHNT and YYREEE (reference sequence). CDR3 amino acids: CATSEGGTSIETQYF.

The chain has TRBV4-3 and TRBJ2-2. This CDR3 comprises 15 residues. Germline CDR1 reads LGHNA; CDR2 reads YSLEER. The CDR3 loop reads CASSQDGSNTGELFF.

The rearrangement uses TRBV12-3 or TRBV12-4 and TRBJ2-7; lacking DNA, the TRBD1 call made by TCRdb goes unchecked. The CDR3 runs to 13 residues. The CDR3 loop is CASRPDRGDEQYF.

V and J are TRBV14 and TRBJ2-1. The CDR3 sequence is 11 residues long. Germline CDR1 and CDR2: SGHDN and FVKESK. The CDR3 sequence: CASSRINEQFF.

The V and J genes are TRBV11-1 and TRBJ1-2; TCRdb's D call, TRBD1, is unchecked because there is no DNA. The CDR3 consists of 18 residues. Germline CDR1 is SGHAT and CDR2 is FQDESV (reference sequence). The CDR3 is CASSQDLQRDRLNYGYTF.

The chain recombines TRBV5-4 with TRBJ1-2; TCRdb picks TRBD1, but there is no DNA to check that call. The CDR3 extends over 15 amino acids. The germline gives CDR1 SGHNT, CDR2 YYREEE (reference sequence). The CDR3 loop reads CASSFGTAFAHGYTF.

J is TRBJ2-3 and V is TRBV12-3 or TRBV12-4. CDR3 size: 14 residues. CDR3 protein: CASRRNLNTDTQYF.

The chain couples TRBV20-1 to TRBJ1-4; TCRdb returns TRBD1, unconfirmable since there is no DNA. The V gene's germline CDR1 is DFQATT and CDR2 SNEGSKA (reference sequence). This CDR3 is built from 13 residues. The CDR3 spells CSASGTVLGKLFF.

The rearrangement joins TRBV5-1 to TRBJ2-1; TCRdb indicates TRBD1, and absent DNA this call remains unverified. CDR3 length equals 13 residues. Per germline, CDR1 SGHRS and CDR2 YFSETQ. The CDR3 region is CASSGATYNEQFF.

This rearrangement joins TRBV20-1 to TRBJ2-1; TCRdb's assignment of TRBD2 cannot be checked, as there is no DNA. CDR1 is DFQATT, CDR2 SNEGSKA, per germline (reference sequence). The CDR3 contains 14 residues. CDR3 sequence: CSARASGVYNEQFF.